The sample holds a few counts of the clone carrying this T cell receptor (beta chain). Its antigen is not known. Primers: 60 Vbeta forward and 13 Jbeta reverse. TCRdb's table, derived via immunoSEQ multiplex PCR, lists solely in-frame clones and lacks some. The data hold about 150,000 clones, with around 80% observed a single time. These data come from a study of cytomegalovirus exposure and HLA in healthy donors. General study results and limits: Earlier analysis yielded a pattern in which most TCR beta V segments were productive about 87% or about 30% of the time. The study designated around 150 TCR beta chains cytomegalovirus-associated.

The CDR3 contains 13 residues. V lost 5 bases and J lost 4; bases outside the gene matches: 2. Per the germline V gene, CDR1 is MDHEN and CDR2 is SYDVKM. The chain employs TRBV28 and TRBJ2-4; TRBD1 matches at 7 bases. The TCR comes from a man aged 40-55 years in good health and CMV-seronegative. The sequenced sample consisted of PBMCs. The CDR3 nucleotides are TGTGCCAGCAGTGTACAGGGGAAAAACATTCAGTACTTC. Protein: CASSVQGKNIQYF.